Below, 4 T cell receptor beta chains from the same sample are listed, as sequenced in a study of shared clonotypes between healthy human individuals. Assay: immunoSEQ multiplex PCR; the TCRdb copy retains only in-frame clones and omits some. Found here are 900,000 to 1,200,000 clones, 75% to 85% of them singletons; the top ten hold roughly 0.57%. The specimen sequenced was memory CD4+ T cells from PBMCs. The subset here: CD45RA-negative fraction. These receptors originate from a man in his late teens or twenties in good health. Some clones in this sample may be carry-over from other donors' samples.

The rearrangement links TRBV19 to TRBJ2-7, with D hard to call. CDR3 length: 14 residues. V shed 4 bases and J shed 2 bases, with 12 bases lying between them. In germline, CDR1 is LNHDA, CDR2 SQIVND (reference sequence). The CDR3 spells CASSSQGRTYEQYF. The DNA for the CDR3 is TGTGCCAGTAGTAGCCAAGGGCGCACCTACGAGCAGTACTTC.

Of note for this clone: This may be a read error, as it is one base from a much larger clone. The rearrangement links TRBV28 to TRBJ1-5; D is uncertain. There are 12 residues in the CDR3. CDR1 and CDR2 from the germline V gene are MDHEN and SYDVKM. Trimming shortened V by 6 bases and J by 0 bases, and 3 bases separated the two germline ends. The DNA of the CDR3 is TGTGCCAGCAGCCGTAGCAATCAGCCCCAGCATTTT. This codes for CASSRSNQPQHF. The variable domain in full, with the rest retrieved from reference TRBV28 and TRBJ1-5, is DVKVTQSSRYLVKRTGEKVFLECVQDMDHENMFWYRQDPGLGLRLIYFSYDVKMKEKGDIPEGYSVSREKKERFSLILESASTNQTSMYLCASSRSNQPQHFGDGTRLSIL.

The chain uses TRBV18 and TRBJ2-7; D is undetermined. The germline CDR1 and CDR2 sequences are KGHSH and LQKENI. Trimming removed 6 bases at V and 1 base at J, with 1 base between. This CDR3 is 10 amino acids long. CDR3 region: CASSSYEQYF. The CDR3 bases are TGTGCCAGCTCTTCCTACGAGCAGTACTTC.

The chain combines TRBV2 with TRBJ2-1; perhaps TRBD2 as D (5 bases). Germline CDR1 SNHLY, CDR2 FYNNEI. This CDR3 comprises 14 residues. V was trimmed by 6 bases and J by 7 bases, leaving 16 bases between them. In nucleotides, the CDR3 is TGTGCCAGCAGCGATACTAGGAGTCATAATGAGCAGTTCTTC. Protein product: CASSDTRSHNEQFF.